Following are 6 T cell receptor beta chains from one sample sequenced in a study of T cell responses to AZD1222 COVID-19 vaccine. Some clones are missing from TCRdb's copy, which holds only in-frame ones; the method was immunoSEQ multiplex PCR. The table shows about 160,000 clones, with around nine tenths occurring only once. The sample consisted of peripheral blood, taken 28 days after the second AZD1222 dose. These receptors all stem from an adult who received the AZD1222 COVID-19 vaccine.

This rearrangement joins TRBV19 to TRBJ2-1; 10 bases agree with TRBD1. With V trimmed by 5 bases and J by 8 bases, 6 bases remained unmatched. This CDR3 is 14 amino acids long. The V gene's germline CDR1 is LNHDA and CDR2 SQIVND (reference sequence). The DNA of the CDR3 is TGTGCCAGTAGTGACAGGGGGCTTGGCGATGAGCAGTTCTTC. Its protein is CASSDRGLGDEQFF.

The chain is built from TRBV10-1 and TRBJ2-1; 11 nucleotides align to TRBD2. Trimming took 7 bases from V and 6 from J; bases not matched to a gene: 8. Germline V lookup: CDR1 WNHNN, CDR2 SYGVQD (reference sequence). The CDR3 length is 15 residues. For the CDR3, the DNA is TGCGCCAGCAATACCGGGACTAGCGGCCCCAATGAGCAGTTCTTC. Amino acid sequence: CASNTGTSGPNEQFF.

The chain carries TRBV14 and TRBJ1-6, with TRBD1 matching 7 bases. With V trimmed by 2 bases and J by 9 bases, 7 bases remained unmatched. The CDR3 consists of 15 residues. CDR1 and CDR2 (germline): SGHDN, FVKESK. The CDR3 spells CASSQITGVRSPLHF. CDR3 sequence (DNA): TGTGCCAGCAGCCAAATCACAGGGGTTCGTTCACCCCTCCACTTT.

The rearrangement joins TRBV24-1 to TRBJ2-2; TRBD1 is a possible D gene (5 bases). Trimming shortened V by 4 bases and J by 6 bases, and 14 bases separated the two germline ends. The germline V gene encodes CDR1 KGHDR and CDR2 SFDVKD. The CDR3 has 15 residues. Written as DNA, the CDR3 is TGTGCCACCAGTGACTCTCGACAGATCTCCGGGGAGCTGTTTTTT. Its translation: CATSDSRQISGELFF.

This clone has just one count. The gene calls are TRBV5-1 and TRBJ2-7; 7 bases match TRBD1. Looked up from germline, CDR1 is SGHRS and CDR2 is YFSETQ. Germline trimming cut 4 bases from V and 0 bases from J; bases unmatched to any gene: 7. This CDR3 contains 15 residues. The DNA for the CDR3 is TGCGCCAGCAGCCCCCAGGGGGTAATCTCCTACGAGCAGTACTTC. Translated: CASSPQGVISYEQYF. The full variable domain, with the rest looked up from reference TRBV5-1 and TRBJ2-7, is KAGVTQTPRYLIKTRGQQVTLSCSPISGHRSVSWYQQTPGQGLQFLFEYFSETQRNKGNFPGRFSGRQFSNSRSEMNVSTLELGDSALYLCASSPQGVISYEQYFGPGTRLTVT.

The V call is TRBV4-1, the J call TRBJ1-5; D is perhaps TRBD1 (6 bases). The germline V and J ends were trimmed by 0 bases and 13 bases, with 13 bases remaining between them. This CDR3 contains 13 residues. CDR1 and CDR2 (germline): MGHRA, YSYEKL. The CDR3, as DNA: TGCGCCAGCAGCCAAGAGGCGGCGGGGGCTCAGCATTTT. Protein sequence: CASSQEAAGAQHF.